This T cell receptor (beta chain) was documented in a study of T cells in Graves' hyperthyroidism and ophthalmopathy. Study at large: The initial diagnosis was the point when peripheral blood was collected, ahead of any treatment. Findings and caveats of the study: Researchers report that a 13 V-J model separated ophthalmopathy from stable hyperthyroidism.

This clonotype was seen ten or more times. Its antigen is undetermined. This CDR3 comprises 15 residues. Deletions cut 5 bases from V and 6 bases from J, with 18 bases between. RNA transcripts provided the source from which TCR beta CDR3 regions were amplified. Using the HTBI primer set, a first-round RT-PCR was run on the TCR CDR3. TCRdb fed the multiplex PCR reads into MiXCR, producing one record per CDR3 protein. The table shows some 300,000 distinct CDR3 sequences, with roughly 17% occurring only once. Sequencing input: blood. The TCR sequence derives from a young man with Graves' hyperthyroidism. The chain carries TRBV12-3 or TRBV12-4 and TRBJ2-3; TRBD2 might be the D (5 bases). CDR3 residues: CASSRTGSLEDTQYF. The CDR3 region has the DNA TGTGCCAGCAGTAGAACTGGGAGTTTGGAGGATACGCAGTATTTT.